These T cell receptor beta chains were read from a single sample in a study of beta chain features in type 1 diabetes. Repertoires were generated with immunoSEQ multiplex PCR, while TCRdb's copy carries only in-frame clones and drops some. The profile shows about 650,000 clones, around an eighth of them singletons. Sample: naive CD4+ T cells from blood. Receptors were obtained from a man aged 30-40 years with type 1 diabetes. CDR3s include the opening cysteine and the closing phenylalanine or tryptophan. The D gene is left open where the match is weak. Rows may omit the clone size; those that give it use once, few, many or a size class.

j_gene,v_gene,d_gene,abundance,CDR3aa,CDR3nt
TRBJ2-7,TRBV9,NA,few,CASSAGGNRPYEQYF,TGTGCCAGCAGCGCGGGCGGGAACAGACCCTACGAGCAGTACTTC
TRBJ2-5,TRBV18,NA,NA,CASSSPPEPQYF,TGTGCCAGCTCAAGTCCACCCGAGCCCCAGTACTTC
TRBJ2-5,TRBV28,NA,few,CASSLPSDETQYF,TGTGCCAGCAGTTTACCCAGCGACGAGACCCAGTACTTC
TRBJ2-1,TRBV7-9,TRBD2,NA,CASSLDLAGMYNEQFF,TGTGCCAGCAGCTTAGACTTAGCGGGGATGTACAATGAGCAGTTCTTC
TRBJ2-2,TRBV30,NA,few,CGWGGVAGELFF,TGTGGATGGGGTGGGGTCGCCGGGGAGCTGTTTTTT
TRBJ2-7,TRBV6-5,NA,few,CASSYSGTVTYEQYF,TGTGCCAGCAGTTACTCGGGGACGGTAACCTACGAGCAGTACTTC
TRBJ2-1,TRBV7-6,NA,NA,CASSQAWAVEQFF,TGTGCCAGCAGCCAAGCCTGGGCGGTTGAGCAGTTCTTC
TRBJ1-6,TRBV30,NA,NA,CAWARGNNSPLHF,TGTGCCTGGGCCCGGGGCAACAATTCACCCCTCCACTTT
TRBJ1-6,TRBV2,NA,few,CASSVQGAYNSPLHF,TGTGCCAGCAGTGTACAGGGCGCCTATAATTCACCCCTCCACTTT
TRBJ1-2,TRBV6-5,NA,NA,CASSYPTLPNYGYTF,TGTGCCAGCAGTTACCCAACCCTACCTAACTATGGCTACACCTTC